This T cell receptor beta chain was sequenced in a study of control samples from healthy donors and cancer patients (dated by TCRdb to 2018 to 2020). Library preparation employed the immunoSEQ multiplex PCR assay. The table comes from immuneACCESS by way of TCRdb, which keeps in-frame sequences with V and J called. Part of the clones is missing from these tables; in studies checked, under half for an unresolved V gene and the rest for unknown reasons. Here the sample has tens of thousands of clones; around 95% occur a single time. Of the sample, roughly 4% falls within the top ten clones. Reading the germline V gene gives CDR1 SGHAT and CDR2 FQNNGV. The CDR3 runs 16 amino acids, cysteine and phenylalanine included. Of all the DNA, just the CDR3 is kept, 48 bases in frame from base 1. Trimming costs V 0 bases and J 5 bases, and their ends lie 16 bases apart. In regard to this clone: No antigen is known for it. No quality values exist for individual bases; no much larger clone is one base distant.

The TCR comes from a man aged 25 to 45 in good health. The sample was blood. The rearrangement joined TRBV11-2 to TRBJ1-1, with no reliable assignment of the D segment. The CDR3 protein sequence reads: CASSLDFGRKMTEAFF. In nucleotide form, the sequence is TGTGCCAGCAGCTTAGATTTCGGCAGGAAAATGACTGAAGCTTTCTTT. With the rest looked up from the reference TRBV11-2 and TRBJ1-1 genes rather than sequenced, the full variable domain is EAGVAQSPRYKIIEKRQSVAFWCNPISGHATLYWYQQILGQGPKLLIQFQNNGVVDDSQLPKDRFSAERLKGVDSTLKIQPAKLEDSAVYLCASSLDFGRKMTEAFFGQGTRLTVV.